The subject of this entry is one T cell receptor beta chain. Its target is not known. TCRdb keeps only in-frame clones here, not all; method: immunoSEQ multiplex PCR. This sample has 200,000 or so clones, with approximately 95% found just once. Germline CDR1 MNHEY, CDR2 SMNVEV (reference sequence). Trimming cost V 4 bases and J 7 bases, with 12 bases left between them. The CDR3 extends over 13 amino acids. Investigators merged groups given second doses at roughly 4 or roughly 12 weeks. The record originates from a study of T cell responses to AZD1222 COVID-19 vaccine. Study-wide points: It was only 6 or 7 AZD1222 recipients who were seropositive at baseline. Spike-specific TCR breadth and depth both grew after two AZD1222 doses. The CD4 TCRs associated with vaccination extended across spike and predominated at 160-218 and 743-854.

The input for sequencing was peripheral blood, taken 28 days after the second AZD1222 dose. This receptor was identified in an adult who received the AZD1222 COVID-19 vaccine. V usage is TRBV27 and J usage is TRBJ2-3, with D perhaps TRBD1 (6 bases). The CDR3 nucleotides read TGTGCCAGCAGTTCATTGGGGGCCTATACGCAGTATTTT. Translation: CASSSLGAYTQYF.